The clone carrying this TCR beta chain appeared many times. Its matching antigen is unknown. This sample is part of a study of neurological immune-mediated disorders. The study built sorted libraries from about 910,000 CD4+ or CD8+ T cells. Study-wide points: Patients with HTLV-1-associated myelopathy showed the most TCR clonal expansion. Those with multiple sclerosis showed the least, falling below healthy controls. Among 34 multiple sclerosis patients, phylogenetic grouping put the repertoires of 18 into a single related-CDR3 cluster, a possible signature.

Trimming stripped 1 base from V and 6 bases from J, with 7 bases between. This CDR3 comprises 13 residues. Looked up from germline, CDR1 is SGHVS and CDR2 is FQNEAQ. The making of cDNA relied on 5'RACE with 10-nucleotide random UMIs. A single record per CDR3 protein comes from TCRdb applying MiXCR to the 5' RACE reads. The data show 55,000 or so distinct CDR3 sequences, 3.5% to 4% seen once. The source of this sequence is a woman between 40 and 55 years old with multiple sclerosis. Sequencing was done on a sample of CD4+ T cells from blood. The J gene is TRBJ2-4, the V gene TRBV7-8; no clear D gene. CDR3 nucleotides: TGTGCCAGCAGCTTAGGGCCTGGAAACATTCAGTACTTC. Its translation: CASSLGPGNIQYF.